Below, 21 T cell receptor beta chains from the same sample are listed, as sequenced in a study of blood T cell repertoires in COVID-19. Profiled with immunoSEQ multiplex PCR; TCRdb holds only in-frame clones, not every one. This sample has approximately 150,000 clones, with around 80% found just once. Sequenced material: peripheral blood. Receptors were obtained from a woman older than 75 with acute or convalescent COVID-19.

This clone was counted between two and nine times. V is TRBV4-2 and J is TRBJ1-1; D not resolved. Germline CDR1 reads LGHNA; CDR2 reads YNFKEQ. Trimming took 0 bases from V and 8 from J, leaving 13 bases between them. The CDR3 runs 14 residues. The CDR3 region is CASSQEEGRAEAFF. The CDR3 coding sequence is TGTGCCAGCAGCCAAGAGGAAGGGAGAGCGGAAGCTTTCTTT.

This rearrangement joins TRBV7-9 to TRBJ1-1; 7 positions match TRBD1. Per germline, CDR1 SEHNR and CDR2 FQNEAQ (reference sequence). The J segment lost 3 bases and the V segment lost 2 bases, leaving 3 bases of the junction unmatched. The CDR3 totals 14 residues. The CDR3 loop reads CASSLQGEDTEAFF. The DNA for the CDR3 is TGTGCCAGCAGCTTACAGGGGGAAGACACTGAAGCTTTCTTT.

V gene TRBV18 combines with J gene TRBJ1-4; a weak D match, TRBD1 (5 bases). The V gene lost 2 bases and the J gene lost 8 bases, with 12 bases spanning the gap. The CDR3 has 14 amino acids. Germline V gene lookup returns CDR1 KGHSH and CDR2 LQKENI. The CDR3 loop is CASSPIGGGEKLFF. The CDR3 DNA sequence: TGTGCCAGCTCACCAATCGGGGGAGGAGAAAAACTGTTTTTT.

The chain employs TRBV28 and TRBJ1-6, with D uncertain. V was clipped by 1 base and J by 9 bases, with 7 bases between them. This CDR3 has 13 amino acids. Germline values: CDR1 MDHEN, CDR2 SYDVKM. CDR3 DNA: TGTGCCAGCAGTTTATTAGGAGGTTCACCCCTCCACTTT. It translates to CASSLLGGSPLHF.

This rearrangement joins TRBV7-2 to TRBJ2-7; TRBD2 matches at 9 bases. Germline V gives CDR1 SGHTA, CDR2 FQGNSA. Trimming took 1 base from V and 9 from J; bases not matched to a gene: 10. The CDR3 contains 15 residues. The CDR3 region is CASSLGGLARNRQYF. The CDR3 DNA reads TGTGCCAGCAGCTTAGGGGGACTAGCCAGGAACAGGCAGTACTTC.

The chain carries TRBV27 and TRBJ1-1; weak D call: TRBD1 (6 bases). The ends were cut back, 6 bases at V and 1 base at J, with 12 bases in the middle. The CDR3 is 14 residues long. In germline, CDR1 is MNHEY, CDR2 SMNVEV (reference sequence). The CDR3 reads CASRALGANTEAFF. The CDR3 nucleotides read TGTGCCAGCAGGGCCCTGGGGGCGAACACTGAAGCTTTCTTT.

V is TRBV7-3 and J is TRBJ1-1; TRBD1 is a possible D gene (6 bases). CDR3 length: 16 amino acids. V was cut by 5 bases and J by 7 bases, with 23 bases left in between. Germline CDR1 reads SGHTA; CDR2 reads FQGTGA. CDR3 protein: CASSPLRTATLYEAFF. CDR3 sequence (DNA): TGTGCCAGCAGCCCCCTCCGGACAGCGACTCTATATGAAGCTTTCTTT. The whole variable domain, filled in from reference TRBV7-3 and TRBJ1-1, reads GAGVSQTPSNKVTEKGKYVELRCDPISGHTALYWYRQSLGQGPEFLIYFQGTGAADDSGLPNDRFFAVRPEGSVSTLKIQRTERGDSAVYLCASSPLRTATLYEAFFGQGTRLTVV.

The CDR3 bases are TGTGCCACCCACACGGGGTTGAACACTGAAGCTTTCTTT. The encoded protein is CATHTGLNTEAFF. V and J are TRBV7-9 and TRBJ1-1; D is unclear. Per the germline V gene, CDR1 is SEHNR and CDR2 is FQNEAQ (reference sequence). V dropped 10 bases and J dropped 0 bases, with 12 bases sitting between them. The CDR3 has 13 amino acids.

The CDR3 nucleotides are TGTGCCAGTAGTGCCCACAGGGAATCTGAAGCTTTCTTT. It is translated as CASSAHRESEAFF. The chain employs TRBV19 and TRBJ1-1; D may be TRBD1 (6 bases). The CDR3 contains 13 residues. V lost 5 bases and J lost 6, with 13 bases in between. Germline CDR1 LNHDA, CDR2 SQIVND (reference sequence).

The CDR3: CASSSGVKETQYF. For the CDR3, the DNA is TGCGCCAGCAGCTCGGGGGTTAAAGAGACCCAGTACTTC. The chain employs TRBV5-1 and TRBJ2-5, with a tentative D call TRBD2 (6 bases). The length of the CDR3 is 13 residues. Germline CDR1 SGHRS, CDR2 YFSETQ. With 3 bases removed from V and 3 bases from J, the gap between germline ends came to 9 bases.

The V call is TRBV6-4, the J call TRBJ2-3, with 14 bases matching TRBD2. V shed 5 bases and J 0 bases; nucleotides not matched to a gene: 1. The CDR3 length is 16 residues. Germline loops: CDR1 MRHNA, CDR2 SNTAGT. The CDR3 DNA is TGTGCCAGCAGTCGGACTAGCGGGGGGAGCACAGATACGCAGTATTTT. Residues: CASSRTSGGSTDTQYF.

This clone was seen at least ten times. The rearrangement joins TRBV30 to TRBJ2-7, with D possibly matching TRBD1 (5 bases). V was trimmed by 1 base and J by 5 bases, leaving 18 bases between them. Germline V lookup: CDR1 GTSNPN, CDR2 SVGIG (reference sequence). The CDR3 is 15 amino acids. This CDR3 reads CAWSARVRDRDEQYF. CDR3 DNA: TGTGCCTGGAGTGCACGGGTCAGGGATCGCGACGAGCAGTACTTC.

In its sample, this clone was seen a few times. The DNA for the CDR3 is TGTGCCAGCAGCCAGATAGGGACAGGGGGACAGGGAGGCTACACCTTC. It translates to CASSQIGTGGQGGYTF. The J gene is TRBJ1-2, the V gene TRBV4-2, with TRBD1 matching 11 bases. The CDR3 contains 16 residues. The V and J ends lost 3 bases and 8 bases, in that order; junction bases with no gene match: 11. The germline CDR1 and CDR2 sequences are LGHNA and YNFKEQ.

The chain joins TRBV9 to TRBJ2-3; 11 bases agree with TRBD2. J lost 5 bases, V lost 0 bases, and 8 bases had no gene match. Germline loops: CDR1 SGDLS, CDR2 YYNGEE. This CDR3 region has 17 residues. CDR3 region: CASSVELAGGPGDTQYF. The CDR3, as DNA: TGTGCCAGCAGCGTAGAGTTAGCGGGAGGGCCGGGAGATACGCAGTATTTT.

This clone came up a few times. This chain links TRBV3-1 (or the pseudogene TRBV3-2) with TRBJ1-5; 8 nucleotides align to TRBD1. The CDR3 runs 14 residues. The ends lost 4 bases at V and 6 bases at J; junction bases unmatched: 5. Germline V gives CDR1 LGHDT, CDR2 YNNKEL (reference sequence). The CDR3 sequence is CASSPTGGGQPQHF. In DNA form, the CDR3 reads TGTGCCAGCAGCCCAACAGGGGGTGGTCAGCCCCAGCATTTT.

The chain joins TRBV3-1 (or the pseudogene TRBV3-2) to TRBJ1-4; TRBD1 matches at 10 bases. In germline, CDR1 is LGHDT, CDR2 YNNKEL (reference sequence). V lost 2 bases and J lost 8; bases outside the gene matches: 23. There are 21 residues in the CDR3. The CDR3 DNA is TGTGCCAGCAGCCAAACTAGACAGGGGGCGGTTGGTGGCGGTGGTTCCGAAAAACTGTTTTTT. Amino acids: CASSQTRQGAVGGGGSEKLFF.

This clone has just a few counts. V gene TRBV19 combines with J gene TRBJ1-2, with unresolved D. The ends were cut back, 3 bases at V and 0 bases at J, with 11 bases in the middle. The CDR3 consists of 15 residues. CDR1 is LNHDA, CDR2 SQIVND, per germline (reference sequence). The CDR3 sequence is CASSIGRRSNYGYTF. The CDR3 bases are TGTGCCAGTAGTATTGGGAGAAGATCTAACTATGGCTACACCTTC.

The genes are TRBV7-2 and TRBJ2-5; possible D gene TRBD2, 6 bases. Per the germline V gene, CDR1 is SGHTA and CDR2 is FQGNSA. V was cut by 2 bases and J by 1 base, with 17 bases left in between. The CDR3 contains 17 residues. The CDR3 bases are TGTGCCAGCAGCTTAAAGCGGACCGGGGGTACCCAAGAGACCCAGTACTTC. The encoded protein is CASSLKRTGGTQETQYF.

The chain combines TRBV19 with TRBJ1-1, with D possibly matching TRBD1 (5 bases). This CDR3 is 14 amino acids long. Trimming took off 3 bases at V and 6 bases at J, with 14 bases between the two ends. From germline, CDR1 is LNHDA and CDR2 SQIVND (reference sequence). Written as DNA, the CDR3 is TGTGCCAGTAGTATGCCAGGGAAAAGGGCTGAAGCTTTCTTT. This sequence encodes CASSMPGKRAEAFF.

The table lists this clone with a count of one. The V and J genes are TRBV5-6 and TRBJ1-2, with TRBD1 identical over 8 bases. Per germline, CDR1 SGHDT and CDR2 YYEEEE. CDR3 size: 15 residues. Trimming took 3 bases from V and 5 from J; bases not matched to a gene: 9. CDR3 amino acids: CASSSGQAPNYGYTF. The CDR3 DNA sequence: TGTGCCAGCAGCTCGGGACAGGCACCAAATTATGGCTACACCTTC.

The V call is TRBV7-9, the J call TRBJ2-1, with 9 positions matching TRBD2. The ends lost 2 bases at V and 5 bases at J; junction bases unmatched: 13. The CDR3 sequence is 18 residues long. Germline V gene data show CDR1 as SEHNR and CDR2 as FQNEAQ (reference sequence). CDR3 sequence (DNA): TGTGCCAGCAGCTTAAGACTAGCGGATTTAAAAGCGGACAATGAGCAGTTCTTC. Amino acid sequence: CASSLRLADLKADNEQFF. The full variable domain, in which reference TRBV7-9 and TRBJ2-1 provide the parts outside the CDR3, is DTGVSQNPRHKITKRGQNVTFRCDPISEHNRLYWYRQTLGQGPEFLTYFQNEAQLEKSRLLSDRFSAERPKGSFSTLEIQRTEQGDSAMYLCASSLRLADLKADNEQFFGPGTRLTVL.